This is a list of T cell receptor beta chains from one sample in a study of T-cell reconstitution after alpha-beta-depleted transplantation in children. TCRdb ran MiXCR on the PCR reads and lists one entry per CDR3 protein. This sample carries roughly 50,000 distinct CDR3 sequences, 44% of them seen once, and the ten largest clones take approximately 98%. This specimen was PBMCs, mostly from graft donor cells, taken 360 days after TCRalphabeta/CD19-depleted stem cell transplant. The origin of the receptors is a male patient aged 10 to 17 who had a stem cell transplant for acute lymphoblastic leukemia, so the T cells may come from the graft donor. Each CDR3 is given with its conserved first and last residue. Each record gives: clone size, D gene, J gene, V gene, CDR3 protein, CDR3 DNA. A D gene is named only where the DNA matches it firmly. The size entry is marked missing in some rows and otherwise reads once, few, many or a size class.

>-|-|TRBJ2-7|TRBV11-2
CASSINYEQYF
TGTGCCAGCAGTATCAACTACGAGCAGTACTTC
>-|-|TRBJ2-2|TRBV3-1
CASSQGWGTGELFF
TGTGCCAGCAGCCAAGGATGGGGAACCGGGGAGCTGTTTTTT
>once|-|TRBJ2-1|TRBV4-1
CASSADLFNEQFF
TGCGCCAGCAGCGCAGACCTTTTCAATGAGCAGTTCTTC
>few|-|TRBJ2-5|TRBV28
CASSFPLGNSLPPQETQYF
TGTGCCAGCAGTTTCCCACTGGGTAACAGCCTCCCCCCTCAAGAGACCCAGTACTTC
>-|-|TRBJ2-7|TRBV29-1
CSVGAVGQVYEQYF
TGCAGCGTTGGCGCTGTAGGCCAGGTCTACGAGCAGTACTTC
>-|-|TRBJ1-5|TRBV12-3/TRBV12-4
CASSPRGAQPQHF
TGTGCCAGCAGTCCCAGGGGCGCCCAGCCCCAGCATTTT
>few|-|TRBJ2-6|TRBV7-2
CASSLVLARSGANVLTF
TGTGCCAGCAGCTTAGTATTGGCACGGTCTGGGGCCAACGTCCTGACTTTC
>-|-|TRBJ2-7|TRBV15
CATSRDLALVGALSYEQYF
TGTGCCACCAGCAGAGATCTCGCTCTCGTGGGGGCCCTCTCCTACGAGCAGTACTTC
>-|-|TRBJ2-7|TRBV18
CASSRYGGLSYEQYF
TGTGCCAGCTCACGGTACGGGGGCCTCTCCTACGAGCAGTACTTC
>-|TRBD2|TRBJ2-3|TRBV9
CASSPIAGAGDTQYF
TGTGCCAGCAGCCCCATAGCGGGGGCCGGGGATACGCAGTATTTT
>few|-|TRBJ2-5|TRBV27
CASSLMGETQYF
TGTGCCAGCAGCCTCATGGGAGAGACCCAGTACTTC
>few|-|TRBJ1-1|TRBV20-1
CSARGRETEAFF
TGCAGTGCTAGAGGCAGGGAAACTGAAGCTTTCTTT
>-|TRBD1|TRBJ2-3|TRBV5-1
CASSLATGRADTQYF
TGCGCCAGCAGCTTGGCGACAGGGCGAGCAGATACGCAGTATTTT
>-|-|TRBJ2-5|TRBV20-1
CSARVAGMETQYF
TGCAGTGCTAGAGTGGCGGGAATGGAGACCCAGTACTTC
>once|-|TRBJ2-7|TRBV20-1
CSSLVSYEQYF
TGCAGTTCATTAGTCTCCTACGAGCAGTACTTC
>-|-|TRBJ2-3|TRBV29-1
CSVEGGHADTQYF
TGCAGCGTTGAAGGGGGGCACGCAGATACGCAGTATTTT
>-|-|TRBJ2-3|TRBV6-2/TRBV6-3
CASSNTDTQYF
TGTGCCAGCAGTAACACAGATACGCAGTATTTT
>few|TRBD2|TRBJ2-1|TRBV4-3
CASSQDRAGGPYNEQFF
TGCGCCAGCAGCCAAGATCGGGCGGGGGGGCCCTACAATGAGCAGTTCTTC
>-|-|TRBJ2-1|TRBV7-9
CASSLGPEQFF
TGTGCCAGCAGCTTAGGCCCTGAGCAGTTCTTC